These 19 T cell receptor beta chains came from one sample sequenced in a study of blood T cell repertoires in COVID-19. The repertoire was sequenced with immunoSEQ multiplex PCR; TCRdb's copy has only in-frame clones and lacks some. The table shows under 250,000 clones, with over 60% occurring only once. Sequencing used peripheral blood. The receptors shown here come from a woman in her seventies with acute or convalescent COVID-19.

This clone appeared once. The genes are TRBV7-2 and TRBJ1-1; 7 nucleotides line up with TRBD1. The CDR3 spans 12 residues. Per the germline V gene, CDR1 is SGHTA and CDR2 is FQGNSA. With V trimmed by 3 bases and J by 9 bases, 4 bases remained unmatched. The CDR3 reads CASSFRDSQAFF. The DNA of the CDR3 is TGTGCCAGCAGCTTCCGGGACAGTCAAGCTTTCTTT.

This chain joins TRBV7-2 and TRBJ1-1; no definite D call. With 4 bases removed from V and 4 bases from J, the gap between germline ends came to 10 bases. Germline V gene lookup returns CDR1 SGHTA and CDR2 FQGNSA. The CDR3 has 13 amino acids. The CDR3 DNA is TGTGCCAGCAGCTGGCGAGGTCCCACTGAAGCTTTCTTT. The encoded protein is CASSWRGPTEAFF.

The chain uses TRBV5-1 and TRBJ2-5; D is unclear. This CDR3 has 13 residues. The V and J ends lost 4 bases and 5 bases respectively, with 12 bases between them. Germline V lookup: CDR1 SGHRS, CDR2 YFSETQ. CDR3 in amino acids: CASSLAVRETQYF. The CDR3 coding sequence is TGCGCCAGCAGCCTCGCCGTCCGGGAGACCCAGTACTTC.

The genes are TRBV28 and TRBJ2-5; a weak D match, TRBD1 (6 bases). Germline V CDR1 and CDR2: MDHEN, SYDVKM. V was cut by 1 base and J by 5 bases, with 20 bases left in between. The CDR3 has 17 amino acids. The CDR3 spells CASSLLHTRGVRETQYF. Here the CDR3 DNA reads TGTGCCAGCAGTTTATTACATACCAGGGGAGTGAGGGAGACCCAGTACTTC.

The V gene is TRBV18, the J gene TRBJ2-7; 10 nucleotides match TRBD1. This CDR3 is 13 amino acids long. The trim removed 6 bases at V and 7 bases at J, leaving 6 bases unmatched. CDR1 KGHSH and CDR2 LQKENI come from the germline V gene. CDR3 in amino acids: CASSPTGGGEQYF. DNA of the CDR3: TGTGCCAGCTCCCCGACAGGGGGCGGAGAGCAGTACTTC.

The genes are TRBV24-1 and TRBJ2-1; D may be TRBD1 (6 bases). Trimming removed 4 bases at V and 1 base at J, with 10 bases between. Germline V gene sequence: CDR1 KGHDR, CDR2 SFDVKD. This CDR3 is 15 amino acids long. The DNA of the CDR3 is TGTGCCACCAGTGAGGGGCAGGGGTCCTACAATGAGCAGTTCTTC. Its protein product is CATSEGQGSYNEQFF.

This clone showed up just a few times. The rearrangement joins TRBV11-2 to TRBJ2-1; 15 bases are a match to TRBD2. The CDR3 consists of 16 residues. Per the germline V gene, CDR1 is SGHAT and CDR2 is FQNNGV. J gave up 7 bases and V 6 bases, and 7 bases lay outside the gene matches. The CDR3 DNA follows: TGTGCCAGCAGTCCCGGACTAGCGGGAGGGGGTAATGAGCAGTTCTTC. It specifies CASSPGLAGGGNEQFF.

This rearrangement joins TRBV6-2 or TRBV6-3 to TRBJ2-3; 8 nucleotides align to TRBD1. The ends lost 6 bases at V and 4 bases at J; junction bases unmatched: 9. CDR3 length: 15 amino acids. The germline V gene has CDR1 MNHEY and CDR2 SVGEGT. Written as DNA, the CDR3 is TGTGCCAGCAGCCCCCGGGGACAGGTGGCAGATACGCAGTATTTT. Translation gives CASSPRGQVADTQYF.

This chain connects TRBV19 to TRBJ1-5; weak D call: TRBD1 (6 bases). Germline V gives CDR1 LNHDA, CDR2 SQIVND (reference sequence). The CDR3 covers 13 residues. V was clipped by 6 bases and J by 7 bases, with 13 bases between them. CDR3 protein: CASSKQGGQPQHF. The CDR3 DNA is TGTGCCAGTAGCAAACAGGGAGGGCAGCCCCAGCATTTT.

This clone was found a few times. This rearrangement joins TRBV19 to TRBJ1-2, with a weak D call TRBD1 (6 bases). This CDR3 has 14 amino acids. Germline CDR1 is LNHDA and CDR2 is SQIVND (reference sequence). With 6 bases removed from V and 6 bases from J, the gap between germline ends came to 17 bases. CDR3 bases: TGTGCCAGTAGAGCGGAGGACAGAGTTGATGGCTACACCTTC. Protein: CASRAEDRVDGYTF.

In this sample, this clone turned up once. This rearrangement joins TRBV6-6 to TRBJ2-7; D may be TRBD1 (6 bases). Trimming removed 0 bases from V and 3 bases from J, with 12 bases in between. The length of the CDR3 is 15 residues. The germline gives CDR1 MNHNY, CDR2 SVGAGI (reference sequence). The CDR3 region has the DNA TGTGCCAGCAGTTACTCGAGGCAGGGGAGCTACGAGCAGTACTTC. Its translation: CASSYSRQGSYEQYF.

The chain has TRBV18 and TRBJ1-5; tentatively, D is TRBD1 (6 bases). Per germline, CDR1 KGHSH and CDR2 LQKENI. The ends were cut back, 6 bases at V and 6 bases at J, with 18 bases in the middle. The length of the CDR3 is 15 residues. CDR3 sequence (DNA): TGTGCCAGCTCTAACGGGGCACAGGGCGGTCAGCCCCAGCATTTT. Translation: CASSNGAQGGQPQHF.

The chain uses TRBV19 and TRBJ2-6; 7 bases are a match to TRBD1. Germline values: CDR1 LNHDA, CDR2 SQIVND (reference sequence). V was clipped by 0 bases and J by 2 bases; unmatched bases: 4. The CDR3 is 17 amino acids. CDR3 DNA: TGTGCCAGTAGTATAGACCGAGGACAGGCTGGGGCCAACGTCCTGACTTTC. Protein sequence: CASSIDRGQAGANVLTF.

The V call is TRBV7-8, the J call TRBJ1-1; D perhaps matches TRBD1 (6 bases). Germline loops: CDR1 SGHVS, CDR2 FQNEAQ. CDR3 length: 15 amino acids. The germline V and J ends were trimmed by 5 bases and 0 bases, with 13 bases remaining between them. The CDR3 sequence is CASSQGPGLNTEAFF. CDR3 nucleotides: TGTGCCAGCAGCCAGGGGCCCGGCTTGAACACTGAAGCTTTCTTT.

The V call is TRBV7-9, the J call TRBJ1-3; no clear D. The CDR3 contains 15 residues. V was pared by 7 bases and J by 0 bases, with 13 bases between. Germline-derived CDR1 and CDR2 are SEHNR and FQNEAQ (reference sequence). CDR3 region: CASTPVGSSGNTIYF. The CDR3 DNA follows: TGTGCCAGCACCCCGGTTGGGAGCTCTGGAAACACCATATATTTT.

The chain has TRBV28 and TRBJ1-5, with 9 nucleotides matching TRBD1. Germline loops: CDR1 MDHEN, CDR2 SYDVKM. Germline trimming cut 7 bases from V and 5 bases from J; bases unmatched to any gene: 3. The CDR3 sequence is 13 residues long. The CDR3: CASITGGYQPQHF. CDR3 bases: TGTGCCAGCATCACAGGGGGCTATCAGCCCCAGCATTTT.

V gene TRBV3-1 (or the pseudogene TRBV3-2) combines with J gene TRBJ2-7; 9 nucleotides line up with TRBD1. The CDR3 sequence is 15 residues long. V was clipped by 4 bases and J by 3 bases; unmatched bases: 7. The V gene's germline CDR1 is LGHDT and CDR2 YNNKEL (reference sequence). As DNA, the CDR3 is TGTGCCAGCAGCCGGATGCGGACAGGGGACTACGAGCAGTACTTC. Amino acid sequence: CASSRMRTGDYEQYF.

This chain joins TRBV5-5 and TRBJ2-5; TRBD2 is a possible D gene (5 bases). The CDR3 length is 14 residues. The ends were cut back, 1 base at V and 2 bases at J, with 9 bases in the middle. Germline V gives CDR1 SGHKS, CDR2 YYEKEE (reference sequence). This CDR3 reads CASSLTLGQETQYF. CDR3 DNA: TGTGCCAGCAGCTTGACACTAGGGCAAGAGACCCAGTACTTC. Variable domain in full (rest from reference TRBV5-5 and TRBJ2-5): DAGVTQSPTHLIKTRGQQVTLRCSPISGHKSVSWYQQVLGQGPQFIFQYYEKEERGRGNFPDRFSARQFPNYSSELNVNALLLGDSALYLCASSLTLGQETQYFGPGTRLLVL.

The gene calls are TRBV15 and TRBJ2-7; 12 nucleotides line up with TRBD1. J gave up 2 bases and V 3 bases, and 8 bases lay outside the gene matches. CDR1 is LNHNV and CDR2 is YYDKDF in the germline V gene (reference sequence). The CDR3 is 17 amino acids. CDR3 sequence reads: CATSSYFGTGGTYEQYF. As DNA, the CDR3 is TGTGCCACCAGCAGCTATTTTGGGACAGGGGGCACCTACGAGCAGTACTTC.